This T cell receptor beta chain was recorded in a study of blood T cell repertoires in COVID-19. Across the study: PBMCs, B-cell-depleted T cells, or T cells were the source of the cDNA or gDNA that made up the material.

In the authors' workflow: It was from reference gene primer amplification that nucleated cell counts were estimated. Assay used: immunoSEQ multiplex PCR; TCRdb lists only in-frame clones, some missing. The DNA was the basis for D and trimming; V, J and clone size are from that table. The table includes about 180,000 clones, 70% to 85% detected once. V lost 6 bases, J lost 0 bases, and 11 bases stayed unmatched. The CDR3 runs 17 residues. The germline CDR1 and CDR2 sequences are SNHLY and FYNNEI. Sequences were obtained from peripheral blood. The source is a human donor in a cohort sampled during active COVID-19. The gene calls are TRBV2 and TRBJ1-3, with 7 bases identical to TRBD1. The CDR3 DNA reads TGTGCCAGCAGGACAGGGAACCCTTATTCCTCTGGAAACACCATATATTTT. It specifies CASRTGNPYSSGNTIYF.